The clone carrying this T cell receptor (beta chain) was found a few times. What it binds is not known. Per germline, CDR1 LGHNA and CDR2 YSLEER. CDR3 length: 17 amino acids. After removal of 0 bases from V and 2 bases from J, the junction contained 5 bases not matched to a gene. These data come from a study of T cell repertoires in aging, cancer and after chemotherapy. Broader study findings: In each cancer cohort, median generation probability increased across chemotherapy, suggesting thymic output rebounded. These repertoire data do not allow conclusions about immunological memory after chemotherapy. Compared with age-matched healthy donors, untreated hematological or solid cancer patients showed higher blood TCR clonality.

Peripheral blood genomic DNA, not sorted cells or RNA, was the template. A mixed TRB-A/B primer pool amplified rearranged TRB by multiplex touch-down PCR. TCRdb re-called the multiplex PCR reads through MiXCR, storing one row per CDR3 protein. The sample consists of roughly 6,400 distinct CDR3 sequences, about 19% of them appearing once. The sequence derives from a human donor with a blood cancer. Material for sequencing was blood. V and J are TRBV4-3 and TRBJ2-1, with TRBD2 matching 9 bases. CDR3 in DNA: TGCGCCAGCAGCCAAGATCCGGCGGGAGGGCCCTACAATGAGCAGTTCTTC. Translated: CASSQDPAGGPYNEQFF.